The source of this T cell receptor (beta chain) is a study of T cells in Graves' hyperthyroidism and ophthalmopathy. V lost 6 bases, J lost 4 bases, and 9 bases stayed unmatched. The CDR3 contains 14 residues. The germline gives CDR1 MDHEN, CDR2 SYDVKM. Amplification of TCR beta CDR3 regions used RNA as the template. A first-round RT-PCR of the TCR CDR3 used the HTBI primer set. TCRdb reanalysed the multiplex PCR reads using MiXCR and keeps one entry per CDR3 protein. Of 640,000 or so distinct CDR3 sequences detected, roughly 15% appear once; the ten largest clones hold about 4%. The diagnostic basis comprised clinical symptoms, serum thyroxine and TRAb, thyroid ultrasound and orbital computed tomography. This clonotype was observed many times.

V and J are TRBV28 and TRBJ2-7; the match to TRBD1 covers 7 bases. The TCR was taken from a middle-aged woman with Graves' ophthalmopathy. Sequencing used blood. CDR3 sequence: CASSPQGVKYEQYF. CDR3 in DNA: TGTGCCAGCAGCCCTCAGGGGGTCAAATACGAGCAGTACTTC. Filled out from reference TRBV28 and TRBJ2-7, the complete variable domain reads DVKVTQSSRYLVKRTGEKVFLECVQDMDHENMFWYRQDPGLGLRLIYFSYDVKMKEKGDIPEGYSVSREKKERFSLILESASTNQTSMYLCASSPQGVKYEQYFGPGTRLTVT.